The 20 T cell receptor beta chains given below trace back to one sample, sequenced in a study of cytomegalovirus exposure and HLA in healthy donors. The PCR made use of 60 Vbeta and 13 Jbeta primers. The table came from immunoSEQ multiplex PCR; TCRdb's copy has only in-frame clones and leaves some out. Its table lists 70,000 or so clones. Sequenced material: PBMCs. Every receptor here comes from a man aged 35 to 55 in good health and CMV-seronegative.

The CDR3 reads CASSDPGTSGGSEQYF. The CDR3 nucleotides read TGCGCCAGCAGTGACCCCGGGACTAGCGGGGGAAGCGAGCAGTACTTC. This chain joins TRBV10-1 and TRBJ2-7; 14 bases align to TRBD2. Germline trimming cut 3 bases from V and 6 bases from J; bases unmatched to any gene: 7. This CDR3 is 16 amino acids long. Germline loops: CDR1 WNHNN, CDR2 SYGVQD (reference sequence).

V is TRBV11-2 and J is TRBJ2-7; D unresolved. The CDR3 has 17 amino acids. The V end lost 5 bases, the J end lost 0 bases, and 20 bases lay between the germline ends. The germline gives CDR1 SGHAT, CDR2 FQNNGV. The CDR3 sequence: CASSAALARGISYEQYF. The DNA for the CDR3 is TGTGCCAGCAGCGCAGCGTTAGCTAGAGGTATCTCCTACGAGCAGTACTTC.

CDR3 loop: CASSQDSGFRSNEQFF. The CDR3 DNA sequence: TGTGCCAGCAGCCAGGATTCGGGGTTCAGGTCTAATGAGCAGTTCTTC. The rearrangement uses TRBV4-2 and TRBJ2-1; D might be TRBD2 (5 bases). The V end was cut by 3 bases, the J end by 7 bases, with 19 bases between. Germline CDR1 is LGHNA and CDR2 is YNFKEQ. The CDR3 length is 16 residues.

The CDR3 loop reads CASSLGEFNEQFF. The CDR3 DNA is TGTGCCAGCAGCTTGGGCGAATTCAATGAGCAGTTCTTC. V gene TRBV11-3 combines with J gene TRBJ2-1; D ambiguous. The CDR3 consists of 13 residues. Germline values: CDR1 SGHNT, CDR2 YENEEA. V lost 3 bases and J 6 bases, leaving 9 bases between the germline ends.

The rearrangement uses TRBV28 and TRBJ1-2, with D possibly being TRBD1 (6 bases). Germline V gene data show CDR1 as MDHEN and CDR2 as SYDVKM. This CDR3 comprises 15 residues. Trimming cost V 6 bases and J 0 bases, with 14 bases left between them. The CDR3 bases are TGTGCCAGCAGAGCAGGGGTTGAGGCTAACTATGGCTACACCTTC. Its protein is CASRAGVEANYGYTF.

The gene calls are TRBV7-9 and TRBJ2-2, with 13 bases identical to TRBD2. The CDR3 totals 16 residues. CDR1 and CDR2 (germline): SEHNR, FQNEAQ (reference sequence). J was trimmed by 4 bases and V by 5 bases; bases with no gene match: 4. The CDR3 sequence: CASSLGLAGFTGELFF. CDR3 nucleotide sequence: TGTGCCAGCAGCCTGGGACTAGCGGGGTTCACCGGGGAGCTGTTTTTT.

The rearrangement links TRBV19 to TRBJ1-1, with D perhaps matching TRBD1 (6 bases). Trimming stripped 6 bases from V and 5 bases from J, with 13 bases between. Germline V lookup: CDR1 LNHDA, CDR2 SQIVND (reference sequence). The CDR3 extends over 13 amino acids. DNA of the CDR3: TGTGCCAGTAGGTTGGGGGCTGTGACTGAAGCTTTCTTT. Residues: CASRLGAVTEAFF.

The chain links TRBV19 to TRBJ1-1; D unclear. From germline, CDR1 is LNHDA and CDR2 SQIVND (reference sequence). V was trimmed by 7 bases and J by 6 bases, leaving 9 bases between them. The CDR3 length is 11 residues. The CDR3 region is CASIGGSEAFF. The DNA of the CDR3 is TGTGCCAGTATCGGCGGGTCTGAAGCTTTCTTT.

The chain combines TRBV5-6 with TRBJ2-7; tentative D call: TRBD1 (6 bases). The CDR3 runs 12 residues. V was pared by 1 base and J by 4 bases, with 6 bases between. CDR1 SGHDT and CDR2 YYEEEE come from the germline V gene. CDR3 nucleotides: TGTGCCAGCAGCTTGAGGGGGTACGAGCAGTACTTC. Protein: CASSLRGYEQYF.

V is TRBV29-1 and J is TRBJ2-3; TRBD1 matches 12 bases. Germline values: CDR1 SQVTM, CDR2 ANQGSEA. The CDR3 loop spans 15 amino acids. Germline trimming cut 4 bases from V and 3 bases from J; bases unmatched to any gene: 5. The CDR3 loop reads CSVAPGQGATDTQYF. CDR3 DNA: TGCAGCGTTGCACCGGGACAGGGGGCTACAGATACGCAGTATTTT.

This chain connects TRBV4-3 to TRBJ2-5, with 9 nucleotides matching TRBD2. Germline V gene sequence: CDR1 LGHNA, CDR2 YSLEER. J gave up 5 bases and V 3 bases, and 10 bases lay outside the gene matches. CDR3 length: 16 residues. DNA of the CDR3: TGCGCCAGCAGCCATGGTAGCGGGAGAATAGGGGAGACCCAGTACTTC. Its protein is CASSHGSGRIGETQYF.

This chain joins TRBV11-2 and TRBJ1-2; tentatively, D is TRBD1 (6 bases). This CDR3 comprises 12 residues. The germline gives CDR1 SGHAT, CDR2 FQNNGV. V was pared by 5 bases and J by 8 bases, with 12 bases between. The CDR3 is CASSPDRLGYTF. DNA for the CDR3: TGTGCCAGCAGCCCCGACAGGCTAGGCTACACCTTC.

This rearrangement joins TRBV5-6 to TRBJ1-5; TRBD1 matches at 7 bases. Germline-derived CDR1 and CDR2 are SGHDT and YYEEEE. The ends lost 4 bases at V and 3 bases at J; junction bases unmatched: 7. This CDR3 contains 15 residues. CDR3 sequence (DNA): TGTGCCAGCAGCCAATTTGACAGGGTCAATCAGCCCCAGCATTTT. It encodes CASSQFDRVNQPQHF.

This chain connects TRBV4-3 to TRBJ2-1, with 14 bases that match TRBD2. Germline assignment: CDR1 LGHNA and CDR2 YSLEER. After removal of 0 bases from V and 13 bases from J, the junction contained 5 bases not matched to a gene. This CDR3 spans 15 amino acids. CDR3 amino acids: CASSQDETSGRAQFF. DNA for the CDR3: TGCGCCAGCAGCCAAGATGAGACTAGCGGGAGGGCCCAGTTCTTC.

The V and J genes are TRBV28 and TRBJ2-1; 9 nucleotides line up with TRBD2. Germline V CDR1 and CDR2: MDHEN, SYDVKM. V was pared by 4 bases and J by 6 bases, with 10 bases of the junction left unmatched. The CDR3 spans 16 residues. CDR3 sequence: CASSSPRGSGSNEQFF. CDR3 in DNA: TGTGCCAGCAGTTCCCCCCGGGGTAGCGGGAGCAATGAGCAGTTCTTC. Drawing the rest from reference TRBV28 and TRBJ2-1, the complete variable domain is DVKVTQSSRYLVKRTGEKVFLECVQDMDHENMFWYRQDPGLGLRLIYFSYDVKMKEKGDIPEGYSVSREKKERFSLILESASTNQTSMYLCASSSPRGSGSNEQFFGPGTRLTVL.

The V call is TRBV9, the J call TRBJ1-1; D not resolved. Looked up from germline, CDR1 is SGDLS and CDR2 is YYNGEE. CDR3 size: 14 residues. V was trimmed by 0 bases and J by 6 bases, leaving 12 bases between them. The CDR3 loop is CASSVAQTRAEAFF. CDR3 nucleotides: TGTGCCAGCAGCGTAGCACAAACGAGGGCTGAAGCTTTCTTT. Looking up the rest from reference TRBV9 and TRBJ1-1 gives the full variable domain: DSGVTQTPKHLITATGQRVTLRCSPRSGDLSVYWYQQSLDQGLQFLIQYYNGEERAKGNILERFSAQQFPDLHSELNLSSLELGDSALYFCASSVAQTRAEAFFGQGTRLTVV.

J is TRBJ2-3 and V is TRBV6-5, with D possibly TRBD1 on 6 matching bases. Germline V gives CDR1 MNHEY, CDR2 SVGAGI. CDR3 length: 16 amino acids. Trimming stripped 0 bases from V and 0 bases from J, with 10 bases between. The CDR3 DNA sequence: TGTGCCAGCAGTTACTCGGGGGCAGAAAGCACAGATACGCAGTATTTT. This sequence encodes CASSYSGAESTDTQYF.

The chain uses TRBV28 and TRBJ2-1; TRBD2 matches 9 bases. Trimming cost V 6 bases and J 12 bases; bases outside gene matches: 12. The CDR3 sequence is 14 residues long. The germline V gene has CDR1 MDHEN and CDR2 SYDVKM. The CDR3 DNA is TGTGCCAGCAGCGCGAGCGGGAGGCGACGCCGGCAGTTCTTC. Protein sequence: CASSASGRRRRQFF.

The chain combines TRBV9 with TRBJ1-5; 8 bases align to TRBD1. Trimming cost V 1 base and J 6 bases; bases outside gene matches: 6. The CDR3 is made up of 15 amino acids. Germline V gene data show CDR1 as SGDLS and CDR2 as YYNGEE. CDR3 residues: CASSVSGGEGQPQHF. The CDR3 nucleotides are TGTGCCAGCAGCGTATCAGGGGGCGAGGGTCAGCCCCAGCATTTT.

The chain combines TRBV5-1 with TRBJ1-5, with 12 bases aligning to TRBD1. The CDR3 has 16 amino acids. CDR1 is SGHRS and CDR2 is YFSETQ in the germline V gene. With 0 bases clipped from V and 6 bases from J, the junction kept 4 bases outside the gene matches. CDR3 bases: TGCGCCAGCAGCTTGGGGGGACAGGGGGCAGGTCAGCCCCAGCATTTT. This translates into CASSLGGQGAGQPQHF.